This entry features one TCR beta chain sequence. As processed by the authors: Quantification of nucleated cells was approximated via reference gene primer amplification. The method was immunoSEQ multiplex PCR; TCRdb's version includes in-frame clones alone and lacks a portion of them. The DNA gave D and trimming, while V, J and clone size come from that table. Among tens of thousands of clones listed, roughly 88% were seen once. This entry belongs to a study of blood T cell repertoires in COVID-19. Study details: Whether acute or convalescent, the COVID-19 samples came from the United States, Italy and Spain. PBMCs, B-cell-depleted T cells, or T cells provided the cDNA or gDNA that made up the material.

V was cut by 4 bases and J by 4 bases, with 18 bases left in between. Germline assignment: CDR1 SGHRS and CDR2 YFSETQ. This CDR3 comprises 16 residues. V usage is TRBV5-1 and J usage is TRBJ1-3; D is unclear. The clonotype comes from a human donor in a cohort sampled during active COVID-19. Source material: peripheral blood. As DNA, the CDR3 is TGCGCCAGCAGCCGCGAGGTAATGCGCTCAGGAAACACCATATATTTT. Protein sequence: CASSREVMRSGNTIYF. Full variable domain (remainder filled in from reference TRBV5-1 and TRBJ1-3): KAGVTQTPRYLIKTRGQQVTLSCSPISGHRSVSWYQQTPGQGLQFLFEYFSETQRNKGNFPGRFSGRQFSNSRSEMNVSTLELGDSALYLCASSREVMRSGNTIYFGEGSWLTVV.